The rows below give T cell receptor beta chains drawn from one sample of a study of shared clonotypes between healthy human individuals. The protocol was immunoSEQ multiplex PCR, while the TCRdb copy is restricted to in-frame clones and leaves out a portion. The sample carries 2 million to 3 million clones, 80% to 95% recorded once. Sample: naive CD4+ T cells from PBMCs. These receptors all stem from a man aged 18 to 29 in good health. Some clones in this sample may be carry-over from other donors' samples. Each CDR3 is given with its conserved first and last residue. The order of the fields is clone size, D gene, V gene, J gene, CDR3 protein, CDR3 DNA. A D gene is named only where the DNA matches it firmly. The size of a clone is reported for some rows only, either as once, few or many, or as a class for expanded clones.

size: NA
D: NA
V: TRBV11-2
J: TRBJ1-1
CDR3: CASSPMRGEGTEAFF
DNA: TGTGCCAGCAGCCCAATGCGGGGGGAGGGAACTGAAGCTTTCTTT

size: NA
D: TRBD2
V: TRBV5-4
J: TRBJ2-7
CDR3: CASSLESGSSYEQYF
DNA: TGTGCCAGCAGCTTGGAGAGCGGGAGCTCCTACGAGCAGTACTTC

size: once
D: NA
V: TRBV14
J: TRBJ2-7
CDR3: CASSPTVPYEQYF
DNA: TGTGCCAGCAGCCCTACAGTCCCGTACGAGCAGTACTTC

size: NA
D: NA
V: TRBV7-9
J: TRBJ2-5
CDR3: CASSLGPGSETQYF
DNA: TGTGCCAGCAGCTTAGGGCCGGGTTCAGAGACCCAGTACTTC

size: NA
D: NA
V: TRBV7-8
J: TRBJ1-5
CDR3: CASSFSRNQPQHF
DNA: TGTGCCAGCAGCTTCTCTAGGAATCAGCCCCAGCATTTT

size: NA
D: TRBD1
V: TRBV6-5
J: TRBJ1-5
CDR3: CASRKGQGHQPQHF
DNA: TGTGCCAGCAGGAAGGGACAGGGTCACCAGCCCCAGCATTTT

size: NA
D: NA
V: TRBV4-3
J: TRBJ1-3
CDR3: CASSQSTVSGNTIYF
DNA: TGCGCCAGCAGCCAATCGACGGTCTCTGGAAACACCATATATTTT

size: few
D: TRBD2
V: TRBV7-3
J: TRBJ2-2
CDR3: CASSPGLAGGNTGELFF
DNA: TGTGCCAGCAGCCCCGGACTAGCGGGAGGGAACACCGGGGAGCTGTTTTTT

size: NA
D: TRBD2
V: TRBV7-7
J: TRBJ2-3
CDR3: CASSKPGGEGDTQYF
DNA: TGTGCCAGCAGCAAACCTGGGGGGGAGGGAGATACGCAGTATTTT

size: NA
D: NA
V: TRBV7-9
J: TRBJ1-1
CDR3: CASSSIKDEAFF
DNA: TGTGCCAGCAGCTCGATTAAGGATGAAGCTTTCTTT

size: NA
D: NA
V: TRBV6-1
J: TRBJ2-7
CDR3: CASSAAGTTYEQYF
DNA: TGTGCCAGCAGTGCCGCCGGGACCACCTACGAGCAGTACTTC

size: NA
D: NA
V: TRBV25-1
J: TRBJ1-2
CDR3: CASSEYGGYGYTF
DNA: TGTGCCAGCAGTGAATACGGGGGCTATGGCTACACCTTC

size: NA
D: TRBD1
V: TRBV5-1
J: TRBJ2-5
CDR3: CASSLGQGAVSETQYF
DNA: TGCGCCAGCAGCCTGGGACAGGGGGCGGTATCGGAGACCCAGTACTTC

size: NA
D: TRBD2
V: TRBV7-3
J: TRBJ2-7
CDR3: CASSLREGEQYF
DNA: TGTGCCAGCAGCCTCAGGGAGGGGGAGCAGTACTTC

size: NA
D: NA
V: TRBV9
J: TRBJ1-3
CDR3: CASEGISGNTIYF
DNA: TGTGCCAGCGAGGGGATCAGTGGAAACACCATATATTTT

size: NA
D: NA
V: TRBV6-1
J: TRBJ2-2
CDR3: CASSEASSPNTGELFF
DNA: TGTGCCAGCAGTGAAGCGTCCTCACCGAACACCGGGGAGCTGTTTTTT

size: once
D: NA
V: TRBV21-1
J: TRBJ2-1
CDR3: CASNQPGLAGGEQFF
DNA: TGTGCCAGCAACCAACCGGGACTAGCGGGAGGAGAGCAGTTCTTC

size: NA
D: TRBD1
V: TRBV19
J: TRBJ2-7
CDR3: CASSTTGTDTYEQYF
DNA: TGTGCCAGTAGTACAACCGGGACAGACACCTACGAGCAGTACTTC

size: NA
D: TRBD2
V: TRBV6-5
J: TRBJ2-1
CDR3: CASSYSGLAGLHEQFF
DNA: TGTGCCAGCAGTTACTCTGGACTAGCGGGTCTTCATGAGCAGTTCTTC

size: NA
D: NA
V: TRBV25-1
J: TRBJ1-2
CDR3: CASSEGAIYGYTF
DNA: TGTGCCAGCAGTGAAGGAGCGATCTATGGCTACACCTTC

size: NA
D: TRBD2
V: TRBV30
J: TRBJ2-7
CDR3: CAWSPWTSDHEQYF
DNA: TGTGCCTGGAGTCCCTGGACTAGCGACCACGAGCAGTACTTC

size: NA
D: NA
V: TRBV6-5
J: TRBJ1-3
CDR3: CASRENSGNTIYF
DNA: TGTGCCAGCAGAGAGAATAGTGGAAACACCATATATTTT

size: NA
D: NA
V: TRBV25-1
J: TRBJ2-3
CDR3: CASSAGDHTTDTQYF
DNA: TGTGCCAGCAGTGCTGGGGACCACACCACAGATACGCAGTATTTT

size: NA
D: TRBD1
V: TRBV27
J: TRBJ1-2
CDR3: CASSLDRDRGHGYTF
DNA: TGTGCCAGCAGTTTAGATCGGGACAGGGGGCATGGCTACACCTTC

size: NA
D: NA
V: TRBV14
J: TRBJ2-7
CDR3: CASSQWGSPGSEQYF
DNA: TGTGCCAGCAGCCAATGGGGTTCTCCGGGATCCGAGCAGTACTTC

size: NA
D: TRBD1
V: TRBV28
J: TRBJ1-2
CDR3: CASSPPGGNYGYTF
DNA: TGTGCCAGCAGTCCCCCAGGGGGTAACTATGGCTACACCTTC

size: NA
D: TRBD2
V: TRBV6-5
J: TRBJ2-7
CDR3: CASSYWTSGYEQYF
DNA: TGTGCCAGCAGTTACTGGACTAGCGGCTACGAGCAGTACTTC

size: NA
D: NA
V: TRBV7-8
J: TRBJ2-2
CDR3: CASSSMPGPGNGELFF
DNA: TGTGCCAGCAGCTCAATGCCGGGACCGGGAAACGGGGAGCTGTTTTTT

size: NA
D: NA
V: TRBV19
J: TRBJ1-2
CDR3: CASTATGANYGYTF
DNA: TGTGCCAGTACCGCAACCGGGGCCAACTATGGCTACACCTTC

size: NA
D: TRBD1
V: TRBV27
J: TRBJ1-2
CDR3: CASSLFFEGARLPSTF
DNA: TGTGCCAGCAGTTTATTTTTTGAGGGGGCGCGCCTACCGAGCACCTTC

size: NA
D: NA
V: TRBV6-5
J: TRBJ2-2
CDR3: CASKNRGELFF
DNA: TGTGCCAGCAAAAACAGGGGGGAGCTGTTTTTT

size: once
D: NA
V: TRBV29-1
J: TRBJ2-5
CDR3: CSVEDPSFPWGETQYF
DNA: TGCAGCGTTGAAGATCCTTCGTTTCCATGGGGGGAGACCCAGTACTTC

size: once
D: TRBD1
V: TRBV5-8
J: TRBJ1-2
CDR3: CASSPGQGERGYTF
DNA: TGTGCCAGCAGCCCGGGACAGGGTGAACGGGGCTACACCTTC

size: once
D: TRBD2
V: TRBV7-2
J: TRBJ2-5
CDR3: CASSLGALAGRETQYF
DNA: TGTGCCAGCAGCTTAGGGGCCCTAGCGGGAAGAGAGACCCAGTACTTC

size: NA
D: TRBD1
V: TRBV18
J: TRBJ2-2
CDR3: CASSPRQGAGGELFF
DNA: TGTGCCAGCTCACCCCGACAGGGGGCTGGCGGGGAGCTGTTTTTT

size: NA
D: NA
V: TRBV4-1
J: TRBJ2-5
CDR3: CASSQPRVRETQYF
DNA: TGCGCCAGCAGCCAACCCAGGGTACGGGAGACCCAGTACTTC

size: NA
D: TRBD1
V: TRBV2
J: TRBJ2-1
CDR3: CASSVYRTGGEQFF
DNA: TGTGCCAGCAGTGTGTATCGGACAGGTGGAGAGCAGTTCTTC

size: NA
D: NA
V: TRBV5-1
J: TRBJ1-4
CDR3: CASSLAGYINEKLFF
DNA: TGCGCCAGCAGCTTGGCCGGCTATATTAATGAAAAACTGTTTTTT

size: NA
D: NA
V: TRBV7-3
J: TRBJ2-7
CDR3: CASSPLLGGEQYF
DNA: TGTGCCAGCAGCCCGCTACTAGGCGGCGAGCAGTACTTC

size: NA
D: NA
V: TRBV18
J: TRBJ1-1
CDR3: CASSLGMNTEAFF
DNA: TGTGCCAGCTCACTGGGGATGAACACTGAAGCTTTCTTT

size: NA
D: TRBD1
V: TRBV7-8
J: TRBJ2-5
CDR3: CASSPRQGKETQYF
DNA: TGTGCCAGCAGCCCCCGACAGGGGAAAGAGACCCAGTACTTC

size: NA
D: TRBD2
V: TRBV28
J: TRBJ2-7
CDR3: CASTGLSYEQYF
DNA: TGTGCCAGCACGGGACTATCCTACGAGCAGTACTTC

size: NA
D: TRBD2
V: TRBV10-3
J: TRBJ2-1
CDR3: CAINGLAGRYNEQFF
DNA: TGTGCCATCAACGGACTAGCGGGAAGGTACAATGAGCAGTTCTTC

size: once
D: NA
V: TRBV11-2
J: TRBJ2-1
CDR3: CASSLYGRSLSSYNEQFF
DNA: TGTGCCAGCAGCTTATATGGTCGGTCTCTTAGTTCCTACAATGAGCAGTTCTTC

size: NA
D: TRBD1
V: TRBV7-8
J: TRBJ2-6
CDR3: CASSLARTGRGANVLTF
DNA: TGTGCCAGCAGCTTAGCACGGACAGGGCGTGGGGCCAACGTCCTGACTTTC

size: NA
D: NA
V: TRBV6-1
J: TRBJ2-3
CDR3: CASSEVGPRTDTQYF
DNA: TGTGCCAGCAGTGAAGTCGGGCCTCGGACAGATACGCAGTATTTT

size: NA
D: NA
V: TRBV30
J: TRBJ1-4
CDR3: CAWSPQFNEKLFF
DNA: TGTGCCTGGAGTCCACAGTTTAATGAAAAACTGTTTTTT